Below, 12 T cell receptor beta chains from the same sample are listed, as sequenced in a study of T-cell memory formation after mild COVID-19. From the 5' RACE reads, TCRdb called clonotypes with MiXCR, one entry per CDR3 protein. The data show some 340,000 distinct CDR3 sequences, 10% to 15% seen once. Sequenced material: PBMCs or a T cell subset sorted from them (not recorded which). Receptors originate from a man between 18 and 35 years old who had mild COVID-19 (a few samples of this study predate the infection). Cell type and time point are not known.

This chain uses TRBV4-1 with TRBJ1-5; a possible D gene is TRBD1 (6 bases). The germline gives CDR1 MGHRA, CDR2 YSYEKL. This CDR3 comprises 14 residues. The V end lost 4 bases, the J end lost 2 bases, and 9 bases lay between the germline ends. The CDR3 sequence is CASSPNRGNQPQHF. The CDR3 coding sequence is TGCGCCAGCAGCCCCAACAGGGGCAATCAGCCCCAGCATTTT.

The CDR3 spells CASSLSGGFYEQFF. The CDR3 DNA follows: TGTGCCAGCAGCTTAAGCGGGGGGTTCTATGAGCAGTTCTTC. The chain carries TRBV7-3 and TRBJ2-1; 8 bases are shared with TRBD2. The trim removed 1 base at V and 8 bases at J, leaving 4 bases unmatched. Germline CDR1 SGHTA, CDR2 FQGTGA. The length of the CDR3 is 14 residues. The full variable domain, in which reference TRBV7-3 and TRBJ2-1 provide the parts outside the CDR3, is GAGVSQTPSNKVTEKGKYVELRCDPISGHTALYWYRQSLGQGPEFLIYFQGTGAADDSGLPNDRFFAVRPEGSVSTLKIQRTERGDSAVYLCASSLSGGFYEQFFGPGTRLTVL.

This sequence joins TRBV7-3 and TRBJ1-2, with 7 bases fitting TRBD1. Germline loops: CDR1 SGHTA, CDR2 FQGTGA. The trim removed 4 bases at V and 6 bases at J, leaving 11 bases unmatched. CDR3 size: 15 residues. The CDR3 DNA reads as TGTGCCAGCAGCTCCCGGACAGGAGATTTCCATGGCTACACCTTC. Its protein product is CASSSRTGDFHGYTF. Combining the CDR3 with reference TRBV7-3 and TRBJ1-2 gives the whole variable domain GAGVSQTPSNKVTEKGKYVELRCDPISGHTALYWYRQSLGQGPEFLIYFQGTGAADDSGLPNDRFFAVRPEGSVSTLKIQRTERGDSAVYLCASSSRTGDFHGYTFGSGTRLTVV.

Only a few counts were recorded for this clonotype. The V gene is TRBV7-2, the J gene TRBJ2-1, with a weak D call TRBD1 (6 bases). The CDR3 length is 15 residues. The germline V gene encodes CDR1 SGHTA and CDR2 FQGNSA. V lost 6 bases and J lost 7, with 19 bases in between. The DNA of the CDR3 is TGTGCCAGCAGACCTAACAGGGACCCGTGGAATGAGCAGTTCTTC. This codes for CASRPNRDPWNEQFF.

Only a few counts were recorded for this clonotype. The rearrangement links TRBV27 to TRBJ2-3; D remains unclear. Trimming stripped 0 bases from V and 4 bases from J, with 8 bases between. Germline V gene sequence: CDR1 MNHEY, CDR2 SMNVEV (reference sequence). The CDR3 is 14 residues long. The CDR3 DNA follows: TGTGCCAGCAGTTTATCGCCGGGCTCAGATACGCAGTATTTT. It translates to CASSLSPGSDTQYF.

The rearrangement uses TRBV3-1 and TRBJ2-2, with TRBD2 matching 8 bases. After removal of 4 bases from V and 2 bases from J, the junction contained 9 bases not matched to a gene. Germline CDR1 reads LGHDT; CDR2 reads YNNKEL (reference sequence). The CDR3 runs 17 residues. CDR3 nucleotides: TGTGCCAGCAGCCCGCGGGGGGCGCAGGGCAACACCGGGGAGCTGTTTTTT. This sequence encodes CASSPRGAQGNTGELFF. Filled out from reference TRBV3-1 and TRBJ2-2, the complete variable domain reads DTAVSQTPKYLVTQMGNDKSIKCEQNLGHDTMYWYKQDSKKFLKIMFSYNNKELIINETVPNRFSPKSPDKAHLNLHINSLELGDSAVYFCASSPRGAQGNTGELFFGEGSRLTVL.

This clonotype came up a few times. The chain joins TRBV3-1 to TRBJ2-7, with 8 bases lining up with TRBD2. The V and J ends lost 3 bases and 6 bases, in that order; junction bases with no gene match: 10. CDR1 LGHDT and CDR2 YNNKEL come from the germline V gene (reference sequence). This CDR3 contains 15 residues. The CDR3 nucleotides are TGTGCCAGCAGCCAGGCCGGGACTAGGGTCTCCGAGCAGTACTTC. Encoded protein: CASSQAGTRVSEQYF.

Regarding this clonotype: At one boundary the junction diverges from the germline segment, which might be a read error. This chain links TRBV7-9 with TRBJ2-7; 9 bases line up with TRBD2. The V gene's germline CDR1 is SEHNR and CDR2 FQNEAQ (reference sequence). This CDR3 is built from 14 residues. The CDR3 coding sequence is TGTGTCAGCAGTCCCCCTAGCGGGGTATCAGAGCAGTACTTC. It yields the protein CVSSPPSGVSEQYF.

This clonotype has only a few counts. The V and J genes are TRBV24-1 and TRBJ1-1; unclear D gene. V was clipped by 8 bases and J by 4 bases, with 16 bases between them. Germline CDR1 reads KGHDR; CDR2 reads SFDVKD. The CDR3 runs to 14 residues. The CDR3 reads CATTSPGWGTEAFF. DNA of the CDR3: TGTGCCACCACCAGCCCGGGGTGGGGCACTGAAGCTTTCTTT.

This chain joins TRBV15 and TRBJ1-5, with TRBD1 as a possible D gene (6 bases). The V gene's germline CDR1 is LNHNV and CDR2 YYDKDF (reference sequence). CDR3 size: 16 residues. Trimming left V 5 bases short and J 5 bases short, with 19 bases between. Here the CDR3 DNA reads TGTGCCACCAGCCCTAGCGACAGGTCGTCTTATCAGCCCCAGCATTTT. Encoded protein: CATSPSDRSSYQPQHF. Using reference TRBV15 and TRBJ1-5 for the parts outside the CDR3, the full variable domain is DAMVIQNPRYQVTQFGKPVTLSCSQTLNHNVMYWYQQKSSQAPKLLFHYYDKDFNNEADTPDNFQSRRPNTSFCFLDIRSPGLGDTAMYLCATSPSDRSSYQPQHFGDGTRLSIL.

The chain couples TRBV7-2 to TRBJ1-2; 7 positions agree with TRBD1. The ends lost 5 bases at V and 0 bases at J; junction bases unmatched: 9. CDR3 length equals 16 residues. Germline values: CDR1 SGHTA, CDR2 FQGNSA. In DNA form, the CDR3 reads TGTGCCAGCAGCGAGGGGACAGACTTACCTAACTATGGCTACACCTTC. The encoded protein is CASSEGTDLPNYGYTF.

This clonotype has only a few counts. This chain connects TRBV4-1 to TRBJ2-7; D is unclear. CDR3 length: 14 residues. Germline CDR1 MGHRA, CDR2 YSYEKL. Trimming pared 2 bases from V and 2 bases from J, leaving 10 bases between. CDR3 sequence: CASSQFGEAYEQYF. The CDR3 DNA follows: TGCGCCAGCAGCCAATTTGGCGAAGCCTACGAGCAGTACTTC.